What follows are 18 T cell receptor beta chains derived from one specimen sequenced in a study of cytomegalovirus exposure and HLA in healthy donors. The PCR was carried out with 60 Vbeta primers and 13 Jbeta primers. TCRdb's copy holds only in-frame clones and misses some; the assay was immunoSEQ multiplex PCR. The data hold some 150,000 clones, with over 75% observed a single time. Source material: PBMCs. These receptors all come from a woman aged 25 to 39 in good health and CMV-seronegative.

The chain uses TRBV19 and TRBJ1-2; 8 bases fit TRBD1. This CDR3 comprises 12 residues. V lost 5 bases, J lost 8 bases, and 4 bases stayed unmatched. The germline CDR1 and CDR2 sequences are LNHDA and SQIVND (reference sequence). The chain's CDR3 is CASSLDRDGYTF. The DNA of the CDR3 is TGTGCCAGTAGTCTGGACAGGGACGGCTACACCTTC. Variable domain in full (rest from reference TRBV19 and TRBJ1-2): DGGITQSPKYLFRKEGQNVTLSCEQNLNHDAMYWYRQDPGQGLRLIYYSQIVNDFQKGDIAEGYSVSREKKESFPLTVTSAQKNPTAFYLCASSLDRDGYTFGSGTRLTVV.

This clone was observed once. The chain couples TRBV4-1 to TRBJ1-4, with 7 bases fitting TRBD1. Germline V gives CDR1 MGHRA, CDR2 YSYEKL. The J segment lost 7 bases and the V segment lost 6 bases, leaving 11 bases of the junction unmatched. The CDR3 contains 15 residues. The CDR3 DNA follows: TGCGCCAGCAGTCCCGCCTGGGGACAGACTGAAAAACTGTTTTTT. Its protein is CASSPAWGQTEKLFF.

Only a few counts were recorded for this clone. The chain joins TRBV2 to TRBJ1-4, with D possibly matching TRBD1 (5 bases). The germline V gene has CDR1 SNHLY and CDR2 FYNNEI. Trimming stripped 3 bases from V and 4 bases from J, with 9 bases between. The length of the CDR3 is 14 residues. CDR3 residues: CASSDQGLNEKLFF. The CDR3 coding sequence is TGTGCCAGCAGTGACCAGGGCCTTAATGAAAAACTGTTTTTT.

The rearrangement uses TRBV11-3 and TRBJ2-2; 11 bases match TRBD2. The CDR3 consists of 16 residues. The germline gives CDR1 SGHNT, CDR2 YENEEA. V shed 5 bases, J shed 4 bases, and the junction held 6 bases outside the gene matches. CDR3 bases: TGTGCCAGCAGCAAGCCCGGGACTAGCGGCACCGGGGAGCTGTTTTTT. Amino acid sequence: CASSKPGTSGTGELFF.

The chain is built from TRBV13 and TRBJ1-1, with D unclear. V was cut by 5 bases and J by 7 bases, with 14 bases left in between. Germline CDR1 is PRHDT and CDR2 is FYEKMQ (reference sequence). This CDR3 contains 13 residues. This CDR3 is CASSPGPRSEAFF. CDR3 coding DNA: TGTGCCAGCAGCCCTGGCCCAAGAAGTGAAGCTTTCTTT.

The chain links TRBV10-1 to TRBJ2-2, with TRBD2 identical over 8 bases. The CDR3 covers 14 residues. Looked up from germline, CDR1 is WNHNN and CDR2 is SYGVQD (reference sequence). With V trimmed by 8 bases and J by 3 bases, 5 bases remained unmatched. CDR3 nucleotide sequence: TGCGCCAGCCGGGCGGGGGGTGACACCGGGGAGCTGTTTTTT. Amino acids: CASRAGGDTGELFF.

The chain recombines TRBV5-1 with TRBJ1-2, with TRBD1 matching 10 bases. This CDR3 has 17 residues. V gave up 4 bases and J gave up 0 bases; unmatched junction bases: 9. CDR1 SGHRS and CDR2 YFSETQ come from the germline V gene. In DNA, the CDR3 is TGCGCCAGCAGCGGTGAGACAGGGGGCGTCGCTAACTATGGCTACACCTTC. Translated, it gives CASSGETGGVANYGYTF. The full variable domain, rest sourced from reference TRBV5-1 and TRBJ1-2, is KAGVTQTPRYLIKTRGQQVTLSCSPISGHRSVSWYQQTPGQGLQFLFEYFSETQRNKGNFPGRFSGRQFSNSRSEMNVSTLELGDSALYLCASSGETGGVANYGYTFGSGTRLTVV.

As concerns this clone: One junction end disagrees with the germline gene, perhaps due to a read error. This chain connects TRBV9 to TRBJ2-1; 12 bases fit TRBD2. Germline V gene sequence: CDR1 SGDLS, CDR2 YYNGEE. The CDR3 has 14 residues. In DNA, the CDR3 is TGTGCCAGCAGCGTAGGACTAGCGGGAGCCCCCGGCGTCTTC. Translating it yields CASSVGLAGAPGVF.

This chain joins TRBV7-7 and TRBJ2-7; TRBD1 agrees at 7 bases. The V and J ends lost 2 bases and 3 bases, in that order; junction bases with no gene match: 7. Per the germline V gene, CDR1 is SSHAT and CDR2 is FNYEAQ (reference sequence). The CDR3 extends over 15 amino acids. CDR3 in amino acids: CASSLRSGGFYEQYF. CDR3 in DNA: TGTGCCAGCAGCTTAAGGTCAGGGGGATTCTACGAGCAGTACTTC. Supplemented by reference TRBV7-7 and TRBJ2-7, the full variable domain reads GAGVSQSPRYKVTKRGQDVTLRCDPISSHATLYWYQQALGQGPEFLTYFNYEAQPDKSGLPSDRFSAERPEGSISTLTIQRTEQRDSAMYRCASSLRSGGFYEQYFGPGTRLTVT.

This clone was observed a few times. This chain joins TRBV30 and TRBJ1-1; a possible D gene is TRBD1 (5 bases). CDR1 is GTSNPN, CDR2 SVGIG, per germline (reference sequence). Trimming left V 7 bases short and J 9 bases short, with 15 bases between. The CDR3 totals 11 residues. The CDR3: CASDEGTQAFF. The CDR3 DNA sequence: TGTGCCTCGGATGAGGGGACTCAAGCTTTCTTT.

The chain links TRBV5-4 to TRBJ1-1; 9 positions match TRBD1. This CDR3 has 18 residues. The V gene end was trimmed by 5 bases and the J gene end by 0 bases; junction bases not matched to a gene: 14. Germline-derived CDR1 and CDR2 are SGHNT and YYREEE (reference sequence). The CDR3 loop reads CASRNTGGRMRLNTEAFF. The CDR3 DNA sequence: TGTGCCAGCAGGAATACAGGGGGCAGGATGAGATTGAACACTGAAGCTTTCTTT.

The CDR3, as DNA: TGCGCCAGCAGACGGACAGCACAAGAGACCCAGTACTTC. Its translation is CASRRTAQETQYF. The rearrangement links TRBV4-1 to TRBJ2-5; D possibly corresponds to TRBD1 (6 bases). V was pared by 6 bases and J by 2 bases, with 10 bases between. CDR1 is MGHRA and CDR2 is YSYEKL in the germline V gene. There are 13 residues in the CDR3.

The V call is TRBV30, the J call TRBJ2-5; 7 bases match TRBD1. CDR1 and CDR2 (germline): GTSNPN, SVGIG (reference sequence). The CDR3 extends over 15 amino acids. V lost 1 base, J lost 0 bases, and 5 bases stayed unmatched. Written as DNA, the CDR3 is TGTGCCTGGAGTGGTGGCAGGGGGTACCAAGAGACCCAGTACTTC. It translates to CAWSGGRGYQETQYF.

The V and J genes are TRBV10-3 and TRBJ1-1; tentatively, D is TRBD1 (6 bases). CDR1 is ENHRY and CDR2 is SYGVKD in the germline V gene. Trimming removed 1 base at V and 3 bases at J, with 12 bases between. CDR3 length equals 15 residues. The CDR3 DNA sequence: TGTGCCATCAGTGAGTATGGGGGCGCAGACACTGAAGCTTTCTTT. It specifies CAISEYGGADTEAFF.

Details on this clone: The junction differs from germline at one of its ends, possibly a read error. The CDR3 sequence is CASSSGDLTGTQYF. DNA for the CDR3: TGCGCCAGCAGCTCAGGGGATTTGACAGGTACGCAGTATTTT. The genes are TRBV5-1 and TRBJ2-3, with TRBD1 as a possible D gene (6 bases). Germline V lookup: CDR1 SGHRS, CDR2 YFSETQ. CDR3 length equals 14 residues.

The chain has TRBV19 and TRBJ2-7; D uncertain. This CDR3 contains 12 residues. V lost 6 bases and J 3 bases, leaving 9 bases between the germline ends. Germline CDR1 and CDR2: LNHDA and SQIVND (reference sequence). CDR3 in DNA: TGTGCCAGTAGAAACGGGTTCTACGAGCAGTACTTC. This gives the protein CASRNGFYEQYF.

The count of this clone is one. The rearrangement links TRBV10-3 to TRBJ1-2; tentatively, D is TRBD1 (5 bases). The CDR3 runs 15 residues. V lost 5 bases and J 6 bases, leaving 19 bases between the germline ends. The germline V gene has CDR1 ENHRY and CDR2 SYGVKD. The DNA for the CDR3 is TGTGCCATCAGTTTCGAGGCGGGGGGATGGAATGGCTACACCTTC. Translation gives CAISFEAGGWNGYTF.

The chain couples TRBV27 to TRBJ2-1; 9 bases are a match to TRBD2. J lost 9 bases, V lost 6 bases, and 12 bases had no gene match. The CDR3 spans 15 residues. Germline V gene lookup returns CDR1 MNHEY and CDR2 SMNVEV (reference sequence). CDR3 loop: CASSRMGGRAGEQFF. The CDR3 DNA reads TGTGCCAGCAGCCGAATGGGCGGGAGGGCAGGTGAGCAGTTCTTC.